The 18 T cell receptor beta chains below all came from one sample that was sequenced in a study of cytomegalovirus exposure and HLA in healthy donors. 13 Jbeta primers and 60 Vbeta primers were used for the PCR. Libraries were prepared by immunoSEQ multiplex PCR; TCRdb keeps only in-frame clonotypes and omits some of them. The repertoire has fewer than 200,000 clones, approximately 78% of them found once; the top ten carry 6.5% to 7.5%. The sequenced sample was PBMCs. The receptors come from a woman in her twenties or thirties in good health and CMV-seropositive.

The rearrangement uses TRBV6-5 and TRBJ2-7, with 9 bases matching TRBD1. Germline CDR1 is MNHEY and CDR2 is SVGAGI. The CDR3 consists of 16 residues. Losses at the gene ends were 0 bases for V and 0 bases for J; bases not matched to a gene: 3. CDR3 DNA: TGTGCCAGCAGTTACTCAGGACAGGGGAACTCCTACGAGCAGTACTTC. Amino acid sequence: CASSYSGQGNSYEQYF.

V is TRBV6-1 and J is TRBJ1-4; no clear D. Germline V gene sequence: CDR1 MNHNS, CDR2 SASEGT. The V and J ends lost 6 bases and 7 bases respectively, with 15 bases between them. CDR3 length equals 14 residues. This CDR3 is CASRVWSGSEKLFF. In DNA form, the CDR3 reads TGTGCCAGCAGGGTTTGGTCAGGCAGTGAAAAACTGTTTTTT.

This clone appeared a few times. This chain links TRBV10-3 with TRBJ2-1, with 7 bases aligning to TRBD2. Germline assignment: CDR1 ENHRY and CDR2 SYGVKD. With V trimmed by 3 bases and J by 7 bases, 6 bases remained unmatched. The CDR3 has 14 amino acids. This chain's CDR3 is CAISDVRGGNEQFF. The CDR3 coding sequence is TGTGCCATCAGTGATGTTCGCGGGGGAAATGAGCAGTTCTTC.

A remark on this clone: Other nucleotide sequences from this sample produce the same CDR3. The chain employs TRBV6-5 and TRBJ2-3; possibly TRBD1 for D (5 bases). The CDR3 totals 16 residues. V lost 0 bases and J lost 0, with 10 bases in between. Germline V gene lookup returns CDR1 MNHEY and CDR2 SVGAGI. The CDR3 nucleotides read TGTGCCAGCAGTTACTCGTTGCCAGGGAGCACAGATACGCAGTATTTT. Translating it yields CASSYSLPGSTDTQYF.

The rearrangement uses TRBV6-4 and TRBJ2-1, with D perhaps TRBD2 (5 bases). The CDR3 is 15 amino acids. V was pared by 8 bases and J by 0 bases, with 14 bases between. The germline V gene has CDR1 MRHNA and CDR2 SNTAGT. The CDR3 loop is CASWLASSSYNEQFF. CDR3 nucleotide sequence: TGTGCCAGCTGGCTGGCTAGCAGCTCCTACAATGAGCAGTTCTTC.

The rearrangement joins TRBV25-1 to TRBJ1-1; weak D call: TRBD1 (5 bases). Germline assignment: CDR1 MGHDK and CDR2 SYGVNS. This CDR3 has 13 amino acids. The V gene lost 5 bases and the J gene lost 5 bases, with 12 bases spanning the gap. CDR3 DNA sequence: TGTGCCAGCAGTAAGTCGGGGGGTACTGAAGCTTTCTTT. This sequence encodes CASSKSGGTEAFF.

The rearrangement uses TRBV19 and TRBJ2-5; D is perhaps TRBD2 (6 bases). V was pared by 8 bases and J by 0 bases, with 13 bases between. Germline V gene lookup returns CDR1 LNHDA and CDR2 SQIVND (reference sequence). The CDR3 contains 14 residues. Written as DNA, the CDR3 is TGTGCCAGTGCCGGGGCGGGGAACCAAGAGACCCAGTACTTC. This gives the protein CASAGAGNQETQYF.

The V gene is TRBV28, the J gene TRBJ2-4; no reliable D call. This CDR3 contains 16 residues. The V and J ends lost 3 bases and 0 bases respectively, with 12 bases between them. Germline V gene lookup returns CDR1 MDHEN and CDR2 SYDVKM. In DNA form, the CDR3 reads TGTGCCAGCAGTTTGGAGCAGATACTAGCCAAAAACATTCAGTACTTC. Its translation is CASSLEQILAKNIQYF.

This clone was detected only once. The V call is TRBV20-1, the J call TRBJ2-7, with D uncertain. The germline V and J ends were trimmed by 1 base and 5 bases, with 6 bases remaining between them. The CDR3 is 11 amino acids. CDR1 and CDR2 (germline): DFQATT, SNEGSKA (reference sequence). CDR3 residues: CSARVRNEQYF. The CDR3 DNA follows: TGCAGTGCTAGAGTGAGGAACGAGCAGTACTTC.

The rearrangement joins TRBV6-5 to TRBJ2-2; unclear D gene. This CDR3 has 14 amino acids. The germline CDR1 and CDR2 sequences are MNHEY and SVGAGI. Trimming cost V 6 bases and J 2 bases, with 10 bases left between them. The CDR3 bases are TGTGCCAGCAGGGCCCCAGAAAACACCGGGGAGCTGTTTTTT. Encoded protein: CASRAPENTGELFF.

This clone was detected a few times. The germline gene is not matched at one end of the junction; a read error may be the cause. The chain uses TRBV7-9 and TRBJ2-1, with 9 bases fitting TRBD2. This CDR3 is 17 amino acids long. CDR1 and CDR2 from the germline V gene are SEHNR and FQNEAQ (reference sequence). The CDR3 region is CSSSYLERGASFNEQFF. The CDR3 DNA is TGTTCCAGCAGCTACCTCGAGCGGGGGGCTTCCTTCAATGAGCAGTTCTTC.

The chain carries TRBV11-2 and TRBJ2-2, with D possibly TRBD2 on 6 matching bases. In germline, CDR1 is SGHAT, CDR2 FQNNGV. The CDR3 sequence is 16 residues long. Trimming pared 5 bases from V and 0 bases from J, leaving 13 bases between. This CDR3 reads CASSPGGNANTGELFF. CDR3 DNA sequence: TGTGCCAGCAGCCCAGGAGGGAACGCGAACACCGGGGAGCTGTTTTTT.

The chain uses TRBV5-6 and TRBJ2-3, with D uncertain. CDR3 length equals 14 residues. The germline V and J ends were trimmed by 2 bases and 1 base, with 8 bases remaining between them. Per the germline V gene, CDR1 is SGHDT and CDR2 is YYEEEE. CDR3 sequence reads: CASSFTPRTDTQYF. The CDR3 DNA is TGTGCCAGCAGCTTTACTCCTCGCACAGATACGCAGTATTTT.

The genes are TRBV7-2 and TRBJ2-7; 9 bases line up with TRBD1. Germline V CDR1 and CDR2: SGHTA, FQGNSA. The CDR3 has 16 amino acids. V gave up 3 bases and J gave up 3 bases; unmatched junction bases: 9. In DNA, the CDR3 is TGTGCCAGCAGCTTGCATGGGACAGGGCTCGTCTACGAGCAGTACTTC. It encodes CASSLHGTGLVYEQYF.

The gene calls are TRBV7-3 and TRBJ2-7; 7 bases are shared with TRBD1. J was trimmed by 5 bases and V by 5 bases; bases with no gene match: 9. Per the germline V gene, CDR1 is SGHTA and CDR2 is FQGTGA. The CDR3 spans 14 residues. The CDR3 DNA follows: TGTGCCAGCAGCGTAGACAGGGAAGTCCACGAGCAGTACTTC. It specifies CASSVDREVHEQYF.

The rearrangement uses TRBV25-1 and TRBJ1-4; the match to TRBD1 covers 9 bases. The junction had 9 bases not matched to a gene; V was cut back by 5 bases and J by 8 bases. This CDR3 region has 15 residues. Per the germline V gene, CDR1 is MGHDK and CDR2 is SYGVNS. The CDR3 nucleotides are TGTGCCAGCAGTCCAACCGGGACAGGGAGGGAAAAACTGTTTTTT. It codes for CASSPTGTGREKLFF.

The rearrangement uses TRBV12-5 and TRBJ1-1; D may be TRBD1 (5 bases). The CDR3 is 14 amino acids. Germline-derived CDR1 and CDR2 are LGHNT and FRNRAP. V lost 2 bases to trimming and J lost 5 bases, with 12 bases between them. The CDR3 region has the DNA TGTGCTAGTGGTTTGCGGGGGATGGGGACTGAAGCTTTCTTT. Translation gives CASGLRGMGTEAFF.

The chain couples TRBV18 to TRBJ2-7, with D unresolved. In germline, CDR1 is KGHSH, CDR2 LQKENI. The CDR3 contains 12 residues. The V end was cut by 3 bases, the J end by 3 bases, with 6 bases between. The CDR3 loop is CASSPSYYEQYF. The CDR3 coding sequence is TGTGCCAGCTCACCTTCCTACTACGAGCAGTACTTC.